Listed below are T cell receptor beta chains from one sample, sequenced in a study of T cells in Graves' hyperthyroidism and ophthalmopathy. TCRdb redid the calling of the multiplex PCR reads with MiXCR, one entry per CDR3 protein. The sample lists hundreds of thousands of distinct CDR3 sequences; approximately 44% were seen once. What was sequenced was peripheral blood or thyroid tissue (not recorded which). The receptors shown here come from a woman younger than 35 with Graves' hyperthyroidism. Each CDR3 is given with its conserved first and last residue. A D gene is named only where the DNA matches it firmly. Where a row states a size, it is once, few, many or the class of an expanded clone; other rows omit it.

D | J | size | V | CDR3 | DNA
. | TRBJ1-2 | . | TRBV7-8 | CASSLGPGEGYTF | TGTGCCAGCAGCTTAGGCCCCGGGGAAGGCTACACCTTC
. | TRBJ2-5 | . | TRBV12-3/TRBV12-4 | CASSSGALGQETQYF | TGTGCCAGCAGTTCTGGTGCGTTAGGCCAAGAGACCCAGTACTTC
TRBD1 | TRBJ2-7 | . | TRBV20-1 | CSASDRAYYEQYF | TGCAGTGCCTCAGACAGGGCGTACTACGAGCAGTACTTC
. | TRBJ1-3 | few | TRBV11-2 | CASSVVGGTISGNTIYF | TGTGCCAGCAGCGTCGTGGGAGGGACCATCTCTGGAAACACCATATATTTT
. | TRBJ1-5 | many | TRBV24-1 | CATSDLYRDQPQHF | TGTGCCACCAGTGATTTGTACAGGGATCAGCCCCAGCATTTT
TRBD1 | TRBJ1-6 | many | TRBV2 | CASRRTGGGSPLHF | TGTGCCAGCAGGAGGACAGGGGGCGGTTCACCCCTCCACTTT
TRBD1 | TRBJ1-1 | many | TRBV24-1 | CATSDRQGTLSEAFF | TGTGCCACCAGTGATCGACAGGGTACGTTGTCTGAAGCTTTCTTT
TRBD1 | TRBJ1-6 | . | TRBV7-8 | CASSSYRAQGALHF | TGTGCCAGCAGCTCCTACAGGGCCCAGGGGGCCCTCCACTTT
. | TRBJ1-5 | . | TRBV7-9 | CASSLDRVTANQPQHF | TGTGCCAGCAGCTTAGATAGAGTCACAGCCAATCAGCCCCAGCATTTT
TRBD1 | TRBJ1-2 | . | TRBV7-2 | CASSLGTGHFGYTF | TGTGCCAGCAGCTTAGGGACAGGGCATTTTGGCTACACCTTC
TRBD2 | TRBJ2-7 | . | TRBV6-5 | CASSYLAGERDSYERYF | TGTGCCAGCAGTTATCTAGCGGGAGAGAGAGATTCCTACGAGCGGTACTTC
. | TRBJ2-7 | few | TRBV24-1 | CAIRETEQYF | TGTGCCATCCGAGAGACCGAGCAGTACTTC